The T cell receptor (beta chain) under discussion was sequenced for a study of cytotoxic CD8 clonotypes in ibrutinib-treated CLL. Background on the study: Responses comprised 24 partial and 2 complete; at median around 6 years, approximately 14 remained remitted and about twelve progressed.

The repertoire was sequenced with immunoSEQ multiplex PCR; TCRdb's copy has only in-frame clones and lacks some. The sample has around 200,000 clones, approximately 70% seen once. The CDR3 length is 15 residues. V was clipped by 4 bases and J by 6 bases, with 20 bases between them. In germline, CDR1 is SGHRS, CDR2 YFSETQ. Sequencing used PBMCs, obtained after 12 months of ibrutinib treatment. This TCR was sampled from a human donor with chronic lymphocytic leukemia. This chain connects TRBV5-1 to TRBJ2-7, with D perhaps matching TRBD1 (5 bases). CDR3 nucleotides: TGCGCCAGCAGCCAGGCCGTGGCAGGGTTAGGCGAGCAGTACTTC. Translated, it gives CASSQAVAGLGEQYF.